These 27 T cell receptor beta chains originate from one sample sequenced in a study of regulatory T cells in long-lasting Graves disease (TCRdb year 2021). Library prep was done by multiplex PCR. Sequencing was performed on an Illumina HiSeq 4000. TCR beta libraries were built with iRepertoire HTBI primers and Arm-PCR amplification of CDR3 regions. TCRdb's own reprocessing of the public reads used fastp at Q25 and MiXCR and kept productive beta chains. Each record represents a unique CDR3 protein, reported with the most common genes and DNA among its rows. Counted in this sample were 400,000 to 500,000 distinct CDR3 sequences; less than 25% of them appeared once. Together, the top ten hold 13% of the sample. The sample's time point label, decoded: persistent/refractory GD, antithyroid drugs over 5 years with positive TRAb. For both TCR sequencing and RNA sequencing, RNA was extracted from PBMCs using TRIzol.

The sequenced sample was peripheral blood mononuclear cells (PBMCs), obtained when the disease was refractory, from a patient treated with antithyroid drugs. The source is a female donor with Graves disease.

The chain employs TRBV7-2 and TRBJ1-1; D gene ambiguous. The length of the CDR3 is 14 residues. The V end lost 0 bases, the J end lost 4 bases, and 9 bases lay between the germline ends. CDR1 is SGHTA and CDR2 is FQGNSA in the germline V gene. The CDR3 coding sequence is TGTGCCAGCAGCTTAGCGCGAAGAGGCACTGAAGCTTTCTTT. Its protein product is CASSLARRGTEAFF.

In its sample, this clonotype was seen a few times. The J gene is TRBJ1-6, the V gene TRBV5-4; no clear D gene. There are 14 residues in the CDR3. Germline CDR1 and CDR2: SGHNT and YYREEE (reference sequence). V was clipped by 0 bases and J by 10 bases, with 11 bases between them. The CDR3 DNA sequence: TGTGCCAGCAGCTTGGACATCTCCGGATCACCCCTCCACTTT. Translation gives CASSLDISGSPLHF.

This clonotype was recorded many times. This chain connects TRBV7-8 to TRBJ1-1; D uncertain. Germline V lookup: CDR1 SGHVS, CDR2 FQNEAQ. CDR3 length: 12 amino acids. V gave up 5 bases and J gave up 5 bases, with 9 bases separating them. This CDR3 is CASSEGRTEAFF. Written as DNA, the CDR3 is TGTGCCAGCAGCGAAGGGAGAACTGAAGCTTTCTTT.

J is TRBJ2-7 and V is TRBV19; D uncertain. Per the germline V gene, CDR1 is LNHDA and CDR2 is SQIVND (reference sequence). The ends were cut back, 3 bases at V and 2 bases at J, with 11 bases in the middle. This CDR3 is built from 14 residues. This CDR3 reads CASSMRDGPYEQYF. CDR3 DNA sequence: TGTGCCAGTAGTATGCGCGACGGGCCCTACGAGCAGTACTTC.

This clonotype has at least ten counts. This CDR3 reads CASSYPPGLAQETQYF. CDR3 DNA: TGTGCCAGCAGTTACCCCCCGGGACTCGCACAAGAGACCCAGTACTTC. The V call is TRBV28, the J call TRBJ2-5; the D gene is possibly TRBD2 (6 bases). The germline CDR1 and CDR2 sequences are MDHEN and SYDVKM. This CDR3 comprises 16 residues. The V end was cut by 4 bases, the J end by 2 bases, with 17 bases between.

This clonotype was detected a few times. The rearrangement joins TRBV19 to TRBJ1-5, with D unresolved. Germline V gives CDR1 LNHDA, CDR2 SQIVND (reference sequence). V was pared by 7 bases and J by 1 base, with 11 bases between. The CDR3 consists of 14 residues. The DNA of the CDR3 is TGTGCCAGTATAAAAAGGGAAAGCAATCAGCCCCAGCATTTT. This gives the protein CASIKRESNQPQHF.

This clonotype was recorded a few times. The V call is TRBV20-1, the J call TRBJ2-7, with D uncertain. The germline V and J ends were trimmed by 3 bases and 3 bases, with 15 bases remaining between them. The CDR3 covers 14 residues. The germline gives CDR1 DFQATT, CDR2 SNEGSKA (reference sequence). Written as DNA, the CDR3 is TGCAGTGCTAGGGAGAGTCAAGTTGTCTACGAGCAGTACTTC. It yields the protein CSARESQVVYEQYF.

There are many counts of this clonotype. This chain joins TRBV20-1 and TRBJ2-6; D is unclear. The CDR3 totals 15 residues. Germline CDR1 and CDR2: DFQATT and SNEGSKA (reference sequence). Between the trimmed V and J ends, which lost 3 bases and 0 bases, there was a span of 9 bases. CDR3 in DNA: TGCAGTGCTAGGGGTTGGGGCTCTGGGGCCAACGTCCTGACTTTC. Amino acid sequence: CSARGWGSGANVLTF.

The table lists this clonotype with a few counts. The chain uses TRBV20-1 and TRBJ1-5; D is ambiguous. Germline V gene sequence: CDR1 DFQATT, CDR2 SNEGSKA (reference sequence). This CDR3 comprises 14 residues. Trimming removed 5 bases at V and 7 bases at J, with 18 bases between. The CDR3 DNA reads TGCAGTGCTTCCGCCACGAGGGAGGAACAGCCCCAGCATTTT. Translation: CSASATREEQPQHF.

This clonotype has at least ten counts. J is TRBJ2-7 and V is TRBV28; D call uncertain. The CDR3 totals 12 residues. The V end was cut by 6 bases, the J end by 3 bases, with 9 bases between. Germline CDR1 and CDR2: MDHEN and SYDVKM. The CDR3 loop reads CASSRGRYEQYF. CDR3 DNA sequence: TGTGCCAGCAGCCGTGGGCGCTACGAGCAGTACTTC. Based on the CDR3 plus reference TRBV28 and TRBJ2-7, the full variable domain is DVKVTQSSRYLVKRTGEKVFLECVQDMDHENMFWYRQDPGLGLRLIYFSYDVKMKEKGDIPEGYSVSREKKERFSLILESASTNQTSMYLCASSRGRYEQYFGPGTRLTVT.

This clonotype has ten or more counts. The chain employs TRBV11-2 and TRBJ2-5; TRBD1 agrees at 10 bases. Germline lookup yields CDR1 SGHAT and CDR2 FQNNGV. After removal of 10 bases from V and 3 bases from J, the junction contained 8 bases not matched to a gene. CDR3 size: 14 residues. The CDR3 loop is CAIITGTGEETQYF. As DNA, the CDR3 is TGTGCCATCATCACCGGGACAGGGGAAGAGACCCAGTACTTC.

For this clonotype: One end of the junction varies from germline; a read error may be responsible. The rearrangement links TRBV15 to TRBJ2-5; no firm D call. CDR1 and CDR2 from the germline V gene are LNHNV and YYDKDF (reference sequence). The CDR3 contains 15 residues. CDR3 DNA: TGTGCCACCAGCAGAGGCTATGGCAAGCAAGGGACCCAGTACTTC. Residues: CATSRGYGKQGTQYF.

At least ten counts were recorded for this clonotype. The chain employs TRBV19 and TRBJ1-1, with 8 bases fitting TRBD1. The V segment lost 1 base and the J segment 1 base; nucleotides outside the gene matches: 2. This CDR3 has 15 amino acids. Germline assignment: CDR1 LNHDA and CDR2 SQIVND (reference sequence). The CDR3 sequence is CASSIVGQGNTEAFF. CDR3 bases: TGTGCCAGTAGTATAGTTGGACAGGGGAACACTGAAGCTTTCTTT.

This clonotype was counted many times. This sequence joins TRBV2 and TRBJ2-5, with 9 bases identical to TRBD1. V dropped 1 base and J dropped 5; count of bases not matched to a gene: 5. The CDR3 totals 15 residues. The V gene's germline CDR1 is SNHLY and CDR2 FYNNEI. The CDR3 reads CASSEEGGTGETQYF. The CDR3 bases are TGTGCCAGCAGTGAAGAAGGTGGGACAGGGGAGACCCAGTACTTC.

A single count supports this clonotype. The V and J genes are TRBV6-1 and TRBJ2-3; TRBD1 agrees at 9 bases. Per germline, CDR1 MNHNS and CDR2 SASEGT. The junction had 7 bases not matched to a gene; V was cut back by 0 bases and J by 6 bases. The CDR3 is made up of 16 amino acids. CDR3: CASSEAWDREADTQYF. The CDR3 nucleotides are TGTGCCAGCAGTGAAGCCTGGGACAGGGAGGCCGATACGCAGTATTTT.

V usage is TRBV27 and J usage is TRBJ2-7; D perhaps matches TRBD1 (7 bases). The CDR3 has 15 amino acids. Germline V gives CDR1 MNHEY, CDR2 SMNVEV (reference sequence). Trimming shortened V by 2 bases and J by 4 bases, and 15 bases separated the two germline ends. The CDR3 is CASSLRRDSYYEQYF. The CDR3 DNA reads TGTGCCAGCAGTTTACGGCGGGACAGTTATTACGAGCAGTACTTC.

The chain couples TRBV5-6 to TRBJ1-2; 9 nucleotides agree with TRBD1. This CDR3 is built from 15 residues. The V gene's germline CDR1 is SGHDT and CDR2 YYEEEE. Unmatched junction bases numbered 7, after V lost 3 bases and J lost 4 bases. The chain's CDR3 is CASSSGQGRLYGYTF. CDR3 sequence (DNA): TGTGCCAGCAGCTCCGGACAGGGGCGCCTCTATGGCTACACCTTC.

The chain is built from TRBV30 and TRBJ2-3; D is ambiguous. The CDR3 consists of 12 residues. The V end lost 0 bases, the J end lost 5 bases, and 6 bases lay between the germline ends. Germline lookup yields CDR1 GTSNPN and CDR2 SVGIG (reference sequence). The CDR3 DNA is TGTGCCTGGAGTGTAGCCCAAGATACGCAGTATTTT. Its translation: CAWSVAQDTQYF.

Points on this clonotype: A read error may explain this, as a much larger clone is one base away. The J gene is TRBJ1-1, the V gene TRBV20-1, with D tentatively TRBD1 (5 bases). V shed 1 base and J shed 10 bases, with 13 bases lying between them. The CDR3 length is 12 residues. Per germline, CDR1 DFQATT and CDR2 SNEGSKA (reference sequence). The DNA of the CDR3 is TGCAGTGCTAGAGTGGAGGGGAGTGGAGCTTTCTTT. Translated, it gives CSARVEGSGAFF.

A remark on this clonotype: A much larger clone lies one base from this, so it may be a read error. V gene TRBV20-1 combines with J gene TRBJ1-2; D is unresolved. V was trimmed by 5 bases and J by 4 bases, leaving 8 bases between them. The germline V gene encodes CDR1 DFQATT and CDR2 SNEGSKA (reference sequence). This CDR3 contains 11 residues. CDR3 amino acids: CSAGNSYGYTF. The CDR3 DNA follows: TGCAGTGCTGGAAACAGCTATGGCTACACCTTC.

This clonotype has at least ten counts. The chain combines TRBV28 with TRBJ1-2; D is undetermined. This CDR3 is built from 13 residues. V lost 7 bases, J lost 2 bases, and 11 bases lay in between. Per germline, CDR1 MDHEN and CDR2 SYDVKM. In DNA, the CDR3 is TGTGCCAGCAAAATAGGGCTAAACTATGGCTACACCTTC. It specifies CASKIGLNYGYTF.

This clonotype was picked up a small number of times. The chain recombines TRBV6-5 with TRBJ2-5, with TRBD2 as a possible D gene (5 bases). Germline values: CDR1 MNHEY, CDR2 SVGAGI. This CDR3 comprises 15 residues. With 4 bases removed from V and 4 bases from J, the gap between germline ends came to 16 bases. The CDR3 reads CASSSPTRSAETQYF. DNA for the CDR3: TGTGCCAGCAGTTCCCCCACTAGATCGGCAGAGACCCAGTACTTC.

This clonotype was detected only a few times. This may arise from a read error, as a much more abundant clone is one base away. The chain recombines TRBV29-1 with TRBJ1-2; D remains ambiguous. The CDR3 loop spans 11 amino acids. From germline, CDR1 is SQVTM and CDR2 ANQGSEA. The CDR3 loop reads CSAAANYGDTF. The CDR3 region has the DNA TGCAGCGCGGCAGCTAACTATGGCGACACCTTC.

This clonotype has just a few counts. This chain uses TRBV12-3 or TRBV12-4 with TRBJ2-5; 13 positions match TRBD2. The CDR3 has 16 amino acids. V lost 6 bases to trimming and J lost 5 bases; unmatched junction nucleotides: 9. The CDR3 reads CASSRGTSGVQETQYF. In DNA form, the CDR3 reads TGTGCCAGCAGCCGCGGGACTAGCGGGGTCCAGGAGACCCAGTACTTC.

This clonotype was picked up many times. This chain joins TRBV29-1 and TRBJ2-7, with a weak D call TRBD1 (5 bases). V lost 4 bases and J 0 bases, leaving 16 bases between the germline ends. CDR1 is SQVTM, CDR2 ANQGSEA, per germline. The CDR3 spans 15 residues. In DNA form, the CDR3 reads TGCAGCGTTGTTGTCCGGACACCTAACTCCTACGAGCAGTACTTC. This translates into CSVVVRTPNSYEQYF.

With respect to this clonotype: A much larger clone lies a single base off, so this may be a read error. The chain joins TRBV6-1 to TRBJ1-2; TRBD1 matches at 7 bases. The CDR3 consists of 16 residues. Germline values: CDR1 MNHNS, CDR2 SASEGT. The junction had 19 bases not matched to a gene; V was cut back by 11 bases and J by 4 bases. CDR3 amino acids: CACIPNSGQDLYGYTF. The CDR3 DNA reads TGTGCCTGCATCCCCAACAGCGGACAGGACCTCTATGGCTACACCTTC.

The V gene is TRBV5-1, the J gene TRBJ1-1; no reliable D call. Trimming took 0 bases from V and 7 from J, leaving 7 bases between them. This CDR3 is built from 12 residues. The germline CDR1 and CDR2 sequences are SGHRS and YFSETQ. DNA for the CDR3: TGCGCCAGCAGCTTGGGTACCTATGAAGCTTTCTTT. It encodes CASSLGTYEAFF.